These 18 T cell receptor beta chains were all obtained from the same sample, sequenced in a study of CXCR3-negative and CXCR3-positive naive CD8 T cells. Study-wide findings and caveats: TRB CDR3 hydrophobicity was greater in CXCR3-positive naive cells than in CXCR3-negative naive cells.

5' RACE that incorporated UMI labels was used to prepare the TRB cDNA libraries. From its re-call of the 5' RACE reads, TCRdb lists each CDR3 protein once, without DNA. This table lists 130,000 to 150,000 distinct CDR3 sequences. The antigens for these receptors are not known. Sequenced material: naive CXCR3+ CD8+ T cells from blood. Subset noted: CD45RO-CCR7+CD27+CD95- naive CD8+ T cells expressing CXCR3 (TNR3+). The source is a human donor in good health. Some clones in this sample may be carry-over from other donors' samples.

The gene calls are TRBV15 and TRBJ1-5. CDR1 and CDR2 (germline): LNHNV, YYDKDF (reference sequence). CDR3 length equals 15 residues. The CDR3 reads CATSRGRGGGQPQHF.

The V gene is TRBV29-1, the J gene TRBJ2-2. Germline assignment: CDR1 SQVTM and CDR2 ANQGSEA. This CDR3 is built from 13 residues. The CDR3 loop reads CSVVVPNTGELFF.

This sequence joins TRBV29-1 and TRBJ1-2; as DNA is missing, the TRBD1 call by TCRdb cannot be tested. The CDR3 extends over 12 amino acids. The V gene's germline CDR1 is SQVTM and CDR2 ANQGSEA. The CDR3 loop reads CSVEQGYYGYAF.

The chain links TRBV23-1 to TRBJ2-7. TRBV23-1 is given ORF status, its function remaining uncertain. CDR3 length: 19 amino acids. CDR3 amino acids: CASSQSIGETDPKIYEQYF.

The rearrangement uses TRBV12-3 or TRBV12-4 and TRBJ1-2; the TCRdb call, TRBD1, lacks DNA for checking. The CDR3 runs 16 residues. CDR3 protein: CASSLNPAEANYGYTF.

The rearrangement uses TRBV20-1 and TRBJ2-5; TCRdb proposes TRBD1, but this gene call is untestable without DNA. Germline CDR1 DFQATT, CDR2 SNEGSKA (reference sequence). This CDR3 contains 13 residues. The CDR3: CSARVRGGETQYF.

This sequence joins TRBV15 and TRBJ1-6; TCRdb designates TRBD1, a call that cannot be tested without DNA. Germline V CDR1 and CDR2: LNHNV, YYDKDF (reference sequence). There are 15 residues in the CDR3. The CDR3 sequence is CATSHWTGSDSPLHF.

The rearrangement links TRBV10-3 to TRBJ2-3; absent DNA, TCRdb's TRBD1 call cannot be checked. The CDR3 runs to 15 residues. The V gene's germline CDR1 is ENHRY and CDR2 SYGVKD. The CDR3 region is CAISLGTANTDTQYF.

This sequence joins TRBV7-3 and TRBJ2-3. Per the germline V gene, CDR1 is SGHTA and CDR2 is FQGTGA. The length of the CDR3 is 14 residues. The CDR3 is CASSSLDPPDTQYF.

This chain connects TRBV12-3 or TRBV12-4 to TRBJ1-1; TCRdb proposes TRBD1, but this gene call is untestable without DNA. This CDR3 comprises 13 residues. The CDR3 sequence is CATRPGLNTEAFF.

The rearrangement links TRBV29-1 to TRBJ2-7; the D call of TRBD2 rests on TCRdb alone, since no DNA is present to check it. The CDR3 has 15 residues. Germline lookup yields CDR1 SQVTM and CDR2 ANQGSEA. The CDR3 reads CSAMLASAHSYEQYF.

The CDR3 loop reads CASGSSGANVLTF. The chain couples TRBV19 to TRBJ2-6. Germline V CDR1 and CDR2: LNHDA, SQIVND (reference sequence). The CDR3 has 13 amino acids.

The chain uses TRBV11-2 and TRBJ2-7. The CDR3 is 14 residues long. CDR1 is SGHAT and CDR2 is FQNNGV in the germline V gene. CDR3 region: CASSFQSASYEQYF.

V gene TRBV18 combines with J gene TRBJ2-1; the D call from TCRdb, TRBD2, cannot be confirmed without DNA. The germline V gene encodes CDR1 KGHSH and CDR2 LQKENI. This CDR3 is built from 16 residues. CDR3 in amino acids: CASSPPAGVNYNEQFF.

V gene TRBV5-1 combines with J gene TRBJ1-1. Germline V lookup: CDR1 SGHRS, CDR2 YFSETQ. This CDR3 comprises 14 residues. The CDR3 spells CASSWGATNTEAFF.

The chain has TRBV7-9 and TRBJ2-3; the D call from TCRdb, TRBD2, cannot be confirmed without DNA. This CDR3 region has 15 residues. The germline CDR1 and CDR2 sequences are SEHNR and FQNEAQ (reference sequence). The CDR3 is CASSLLAHSTDTQYF.

The chain recombines TRBV4-2 with TRBJ1-2; TCRdb's D call, TRBD1, is unchecked because there is no DNA. Germline CDR1 reads LGHNA; CDR2 reads YNFKEQ. The CDR3 extends over 15 amino acids. CDR3 sequence reads: CVSSQEVAGFDGYTF.

The rearrangement joins TRBV7-8 to TRBJ2-1; the D call of TRBD2 rests on TCRdb alone, since no DNA is present to check it. This CDR3 spans 15 amino acids. Germline V gene sequence: CDR1 SGHVS, CDR2 FQNEAQ. The CDR3 is CASSRGTSGLSEQFF.